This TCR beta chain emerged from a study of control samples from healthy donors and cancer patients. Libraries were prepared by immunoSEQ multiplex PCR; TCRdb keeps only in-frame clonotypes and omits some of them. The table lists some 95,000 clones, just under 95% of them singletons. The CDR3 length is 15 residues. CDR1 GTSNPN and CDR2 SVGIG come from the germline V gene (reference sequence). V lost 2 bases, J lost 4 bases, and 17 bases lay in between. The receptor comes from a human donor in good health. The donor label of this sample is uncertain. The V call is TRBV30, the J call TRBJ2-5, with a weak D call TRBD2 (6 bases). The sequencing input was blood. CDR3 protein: CAWSYGPRGGETQYF. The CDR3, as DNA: TGTGCCTGGAGTTACGGTCCTCGGGGAGGAGAGACCCAGTACTTC.